This T cell receptor (beta chain) derives from a study of CD8+CD57+ T cells in acquired aplastic anemia. Study as a whole: Isolated CD4+ and CD8+ cells, once sorted, yielded DNA averaging about 3.2 ug.

The CDR3 runs 14 residues. Germline values: CDR1 KGHDR, CDR2 SFDVKD. Study-level findings and limits: Levels of CD8+ Simpson's diversity were not significantly distinct in patients versus controls.

The use of genomic DNA as template underpinned the TCR beta VDJ and CDR3 profiling. MiXCR, run by TCRdb on the reads, gives a single entry per CDR3 protein. The data contain 90,000 to 150,000 distinct CDR3 sequences, about 50% of them seen just once; the ten biggest clones take up about 31%. For sequencing, patients were chosen who had shown expansion of CD8+CD57+ cells by flow cytometry. On this clonotype: Its antigen remains unknown. Sequence at one end of the junction differs from germline and may be a read error.

Sequenced material: sorted CD4+, CD8+, or CD8+CD57+ T cells (not recorded which) from PBMCs. This receptor was obtained from a human donor with aplastic anemia. The genes are TRBV24-1 and TRBJ2-7, with TRBD1 as a possible D gene (5 bases). The DNA for the CDR3 is TGTGCCGCCAGTGATTTCCGGAAGGGGAACGAGCAGCACTTC. Its protein is CAASDFRKGNEQHF.